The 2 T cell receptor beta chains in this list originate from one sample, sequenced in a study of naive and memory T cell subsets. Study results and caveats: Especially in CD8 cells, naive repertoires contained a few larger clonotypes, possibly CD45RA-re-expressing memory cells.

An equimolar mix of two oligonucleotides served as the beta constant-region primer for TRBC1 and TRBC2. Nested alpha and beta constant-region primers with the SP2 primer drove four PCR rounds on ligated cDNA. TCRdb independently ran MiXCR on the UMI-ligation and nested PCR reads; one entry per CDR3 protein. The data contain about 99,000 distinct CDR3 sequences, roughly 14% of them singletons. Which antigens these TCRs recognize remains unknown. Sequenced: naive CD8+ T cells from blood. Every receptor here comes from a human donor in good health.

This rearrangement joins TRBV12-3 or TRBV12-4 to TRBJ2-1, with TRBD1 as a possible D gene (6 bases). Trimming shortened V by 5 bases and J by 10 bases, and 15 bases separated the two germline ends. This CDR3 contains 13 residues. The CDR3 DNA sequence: TGTGCCAGCAGTCCAACCAACAGGGAAGAGCAGTTCTTC. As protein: CASSPTNREEQFF.

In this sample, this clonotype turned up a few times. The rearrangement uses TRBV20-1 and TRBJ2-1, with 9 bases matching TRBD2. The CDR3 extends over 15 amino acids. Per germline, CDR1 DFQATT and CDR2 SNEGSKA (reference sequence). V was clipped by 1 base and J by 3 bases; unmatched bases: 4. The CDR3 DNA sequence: TGCAGTGCTAGAGCCAGCGGGGGGTACTACAATGAGCAGTTCTTC. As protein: CSARASGGYYNEQFF.